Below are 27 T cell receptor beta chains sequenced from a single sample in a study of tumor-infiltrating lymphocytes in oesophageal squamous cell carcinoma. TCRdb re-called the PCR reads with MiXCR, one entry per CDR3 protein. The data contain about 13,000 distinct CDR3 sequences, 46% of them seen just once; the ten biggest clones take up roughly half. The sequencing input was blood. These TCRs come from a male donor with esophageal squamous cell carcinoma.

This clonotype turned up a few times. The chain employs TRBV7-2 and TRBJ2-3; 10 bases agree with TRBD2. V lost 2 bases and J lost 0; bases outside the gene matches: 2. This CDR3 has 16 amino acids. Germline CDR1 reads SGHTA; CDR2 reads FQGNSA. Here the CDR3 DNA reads TGTGCCAGCAGCTTAATAGCGGGGGGCAGCACAGATACGCAGTATTTT. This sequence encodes CASSLIAGGSTDTQYF.

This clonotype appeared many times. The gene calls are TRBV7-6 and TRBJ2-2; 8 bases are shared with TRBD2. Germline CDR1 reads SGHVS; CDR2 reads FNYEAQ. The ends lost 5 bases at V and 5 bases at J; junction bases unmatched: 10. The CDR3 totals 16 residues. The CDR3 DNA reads TGTGCCAGCAGCCGAAACAGCGGGAGCGGGACCGGGGAGCTGTTTTTT. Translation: CASSRNSGSGTGELFF.

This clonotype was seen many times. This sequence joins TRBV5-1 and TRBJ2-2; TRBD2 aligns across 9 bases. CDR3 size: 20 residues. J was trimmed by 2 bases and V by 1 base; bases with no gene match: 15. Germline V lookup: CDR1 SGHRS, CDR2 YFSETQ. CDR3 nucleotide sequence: TGCGCCAGCAGCTTGTTTAGGCTGTCTAGCGGGATGTATAACACCGGGGAGCTGTTTTTT. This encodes CASSLFRLSSGMYNTGELFF. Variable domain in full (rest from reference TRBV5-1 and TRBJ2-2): KAGVTQTPRYLIKTRGQQVTLSCSPISGHRSVSWYQQTPGQGLQFLFEYFSETQRNKGNFPGRFSGRQFSNSRSEMNVSTLELGDSALYLCASSLFRLSSGMYNTGELFFGEGSRLTVL.

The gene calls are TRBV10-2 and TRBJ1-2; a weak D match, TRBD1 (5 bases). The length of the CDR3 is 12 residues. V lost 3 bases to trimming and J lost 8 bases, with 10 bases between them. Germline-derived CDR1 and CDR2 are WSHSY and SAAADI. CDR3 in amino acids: CASSDPGWGYTF. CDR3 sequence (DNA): TGCGCCAGCAGTGACCCAGGGTGGGGCTACACCTTC.

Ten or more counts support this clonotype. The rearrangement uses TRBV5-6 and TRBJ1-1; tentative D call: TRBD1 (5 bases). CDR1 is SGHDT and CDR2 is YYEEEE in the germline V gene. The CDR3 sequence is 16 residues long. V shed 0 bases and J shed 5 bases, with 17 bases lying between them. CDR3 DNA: TGTGCCAGCAGCTTGGATGAGACTGGGGCAAGAACTGAAGCTTTCTTT. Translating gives CASSLDETGARTEAFF. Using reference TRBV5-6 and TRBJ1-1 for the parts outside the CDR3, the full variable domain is DAGVTQSPTHLIKTRGQQVTLRCSPKSGHDTVSWYQQALGQGPQFIFQYYEEEERQRGNFPDRFSGHQFPNYSSELNVNALLLGDSALYLCASSLDETGARTEAFFGQGTRLTVV.

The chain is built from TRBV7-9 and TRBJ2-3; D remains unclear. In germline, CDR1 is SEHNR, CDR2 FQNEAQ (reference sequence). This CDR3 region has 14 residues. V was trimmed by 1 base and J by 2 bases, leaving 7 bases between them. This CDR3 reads CASSLDTNTDTQYF. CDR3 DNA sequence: TGTGCCAGCAGCTTAGATACAAACACAGATACGCAGTATTTT. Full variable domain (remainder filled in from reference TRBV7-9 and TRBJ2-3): DTGVSQNPRHKITKRGQNVTFRCDPISEHNRLYWYRQTLGQGPEFLTYFQNEAQLEKSRLLSDRFSAERPKGSFSTLEIQRTEQGDSAMYLCASSLDTNTDTQYFGPGTRLTVL.

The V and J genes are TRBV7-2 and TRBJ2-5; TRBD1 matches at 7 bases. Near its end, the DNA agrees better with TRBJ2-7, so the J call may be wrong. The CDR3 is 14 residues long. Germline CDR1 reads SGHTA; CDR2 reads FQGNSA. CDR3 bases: TGTGCCAGCAGCTTCCACGGGACAGATGCCGAGCAGTACTTC. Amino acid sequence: CASSFHGTDAEQYF.

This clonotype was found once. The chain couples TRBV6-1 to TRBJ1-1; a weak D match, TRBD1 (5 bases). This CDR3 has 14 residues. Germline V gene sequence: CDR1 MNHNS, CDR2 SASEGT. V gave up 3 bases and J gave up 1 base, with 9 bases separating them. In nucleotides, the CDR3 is TGTGCCAGCAGTGATTTGAGGGGGAACACTGAAGCTTTCTTT. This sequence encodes CASSDLRGNTEAFF.

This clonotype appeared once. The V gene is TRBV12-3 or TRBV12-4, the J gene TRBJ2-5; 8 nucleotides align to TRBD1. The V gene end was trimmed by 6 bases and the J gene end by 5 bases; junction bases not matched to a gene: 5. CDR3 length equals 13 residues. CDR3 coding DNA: TGTGCCAGCAGCTGGACAGGGTTGGAGACCCAGTACTTC. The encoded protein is CASSWTGLETQYF.

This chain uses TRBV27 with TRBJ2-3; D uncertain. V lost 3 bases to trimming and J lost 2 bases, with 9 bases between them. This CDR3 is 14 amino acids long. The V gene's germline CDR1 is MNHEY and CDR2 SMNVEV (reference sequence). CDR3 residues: CASSLGRNTDTQYF. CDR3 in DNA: TGTGCCAGCAGTTTGGGCAGAAACACAGATACGCAGTATTTT.

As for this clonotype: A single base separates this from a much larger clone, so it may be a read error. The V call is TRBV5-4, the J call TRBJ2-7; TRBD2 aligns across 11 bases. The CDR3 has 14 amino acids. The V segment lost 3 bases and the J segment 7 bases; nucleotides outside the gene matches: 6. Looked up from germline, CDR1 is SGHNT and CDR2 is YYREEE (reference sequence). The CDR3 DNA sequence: TGTGCCAGCAGCTGGGCGCTAGCGGGAGGTGAGCAGTACTTC. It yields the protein CASSWALAGGEQYF.

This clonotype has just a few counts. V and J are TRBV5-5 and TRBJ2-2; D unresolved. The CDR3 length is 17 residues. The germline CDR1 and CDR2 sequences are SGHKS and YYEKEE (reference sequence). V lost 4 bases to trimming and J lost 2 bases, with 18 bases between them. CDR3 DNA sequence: TGTGCCAGCAGCCAGAGCCAACCAAACCGTAACACCGGGGAGCTGTTTTTT. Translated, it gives CASSQSQPNRNTGELFF. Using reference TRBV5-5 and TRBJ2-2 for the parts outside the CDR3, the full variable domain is DAGVTQSPTHLIKTRGQQVTLRCSPISGHKSVSWYQQVLGQGPQFIFQYYEKEERGRGNFPDRFSARQFPNYSSELNVNALLLGDSALYLCASSQSQPNRNTGELFFGEGSRLTVL.

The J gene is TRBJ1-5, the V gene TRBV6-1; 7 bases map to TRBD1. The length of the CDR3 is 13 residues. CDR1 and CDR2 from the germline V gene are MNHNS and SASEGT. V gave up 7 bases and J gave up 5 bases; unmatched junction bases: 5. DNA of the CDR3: TGTGCCAGCAACCGGGACAGTTATCAGCCCCAGCATTTT. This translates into CASNRDSYQPQHF.

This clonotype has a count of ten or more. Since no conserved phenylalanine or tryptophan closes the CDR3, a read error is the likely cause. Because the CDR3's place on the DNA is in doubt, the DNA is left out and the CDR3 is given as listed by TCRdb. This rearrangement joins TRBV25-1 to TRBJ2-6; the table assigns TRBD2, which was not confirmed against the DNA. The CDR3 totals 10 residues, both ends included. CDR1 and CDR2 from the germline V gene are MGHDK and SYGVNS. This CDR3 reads CASSAPLAAH.

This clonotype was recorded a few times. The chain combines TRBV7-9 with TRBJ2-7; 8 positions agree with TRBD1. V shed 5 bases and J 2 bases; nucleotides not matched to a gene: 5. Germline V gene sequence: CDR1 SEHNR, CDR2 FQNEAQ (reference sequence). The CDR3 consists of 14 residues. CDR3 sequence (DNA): TGTGCCAGCAGCCGATGGACAGGGACCTACGAGCAGTACTTC. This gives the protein CASSRWTGTYEQYF.

Here the CDR3 reads CASSLSYPSPTGASYEQYF. Written as DNA, the CDR3 is TGTGCCAGCAGTTTATCCTACCCCAGCCCGACAGGGGCCTCCTACGAGCAGTATTTT. The V call is TRBV27, the J call TRBJ2-3; 8 bases match TRBD1. CDR1 is MNHEY, CDR2 SMNVEV, per germline (reference sequence). This CDR3 contains 19 residues. J lost 11 bases, V lost 0 bases, and 22 bases had no gene match.

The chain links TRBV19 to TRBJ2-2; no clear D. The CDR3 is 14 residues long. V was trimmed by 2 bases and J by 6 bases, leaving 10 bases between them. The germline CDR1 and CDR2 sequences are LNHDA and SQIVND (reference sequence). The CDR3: CASSINFIAGELFF. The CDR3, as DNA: TGTGCCAGTAGTATAAATTTTATCGCCGGGGAGCTGTTTTTT.

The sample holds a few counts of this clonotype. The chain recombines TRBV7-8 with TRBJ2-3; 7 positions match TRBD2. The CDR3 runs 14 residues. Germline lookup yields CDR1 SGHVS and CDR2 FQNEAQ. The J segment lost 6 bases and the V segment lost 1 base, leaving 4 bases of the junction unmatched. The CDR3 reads CASSLGGREDTQYF. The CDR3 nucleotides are TGTGCCAGCAGCTTAGGAGGGAGGGAGGATACGCAGTATTTT.

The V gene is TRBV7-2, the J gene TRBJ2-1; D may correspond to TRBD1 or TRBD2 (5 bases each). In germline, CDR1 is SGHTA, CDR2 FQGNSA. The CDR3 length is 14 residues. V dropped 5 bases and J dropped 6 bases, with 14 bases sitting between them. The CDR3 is CASSPSGTGNEQFF. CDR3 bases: TGTGCCAGCAGCCCATCCGGGACGGGCAATGAGCAGTTCTTC.

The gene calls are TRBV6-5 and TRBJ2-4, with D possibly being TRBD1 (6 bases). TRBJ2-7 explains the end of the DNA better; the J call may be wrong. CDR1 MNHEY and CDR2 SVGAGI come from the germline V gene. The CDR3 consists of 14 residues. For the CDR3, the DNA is TGTGCCAGCAGTTTGCTGACAGGACCCTACGAGCAGTACTTC. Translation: CASSLLTGPYEQYF.

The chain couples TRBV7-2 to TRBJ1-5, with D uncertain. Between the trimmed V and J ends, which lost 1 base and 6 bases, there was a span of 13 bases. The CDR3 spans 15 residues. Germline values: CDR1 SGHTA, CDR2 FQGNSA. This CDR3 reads CASSLGAGAGQPQHF. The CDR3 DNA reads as TGTGCCAGCAGCTTAGGGGCAGGCGCGGGTCAGCCCCAGCATTTT.

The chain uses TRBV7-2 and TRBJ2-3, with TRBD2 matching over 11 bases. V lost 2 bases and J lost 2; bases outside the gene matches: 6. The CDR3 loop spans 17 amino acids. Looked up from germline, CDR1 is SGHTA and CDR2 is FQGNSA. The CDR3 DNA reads TGTGCCAGCAGCTTAACCGCTAGCGGGGGGTACACAGATACGCAGTATTTT. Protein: CASSLTASGGYTDTQYF.

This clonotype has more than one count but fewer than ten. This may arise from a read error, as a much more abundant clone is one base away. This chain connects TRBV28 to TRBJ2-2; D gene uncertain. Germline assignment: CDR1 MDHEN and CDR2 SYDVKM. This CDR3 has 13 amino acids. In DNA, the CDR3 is TGTGTCAGCACTCCTTCCTACACCGGGGAGCTGTTTTTT. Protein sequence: CVSTPSYTGELFF. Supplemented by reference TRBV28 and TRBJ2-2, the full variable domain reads DVKVTQSSRYLVKRTGEKVFLECVQDMDHENMFWYRQDPGLGLRLIYFSYDVKMKEKGDIPEGYSVSREKKERFSLILESASTNQTSMYLCVSTPSYTGELFFGEGSRLTVL.

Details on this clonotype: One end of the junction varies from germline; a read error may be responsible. CDR3 DNA: TGTGCTAGCAGCCGGCACGACAGATTAGAGACCCAGTACTTC. Translating gives CASSRHDRLETQYF. The rearrangement uses TRBV7-7 and TRBJ2-4, with D tentatively TRBD1 (5 bases). TRBJ2-5 matches the DNA end more closely, so the J call is doubtful. Germline assignment: CDR1 SSHAT and CDR2 FNYEAQ (reference sequence). This CDR3 has 14 amino acids.

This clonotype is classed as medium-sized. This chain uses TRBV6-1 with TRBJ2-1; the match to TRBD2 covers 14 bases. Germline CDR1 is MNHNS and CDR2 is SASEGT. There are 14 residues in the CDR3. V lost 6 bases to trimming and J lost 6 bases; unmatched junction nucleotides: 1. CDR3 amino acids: CASRGTSGSNEQFF. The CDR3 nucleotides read TGTGCCAGCAGAGGGACTAGCGGGAGCAATGAGCAGTTCTTC.

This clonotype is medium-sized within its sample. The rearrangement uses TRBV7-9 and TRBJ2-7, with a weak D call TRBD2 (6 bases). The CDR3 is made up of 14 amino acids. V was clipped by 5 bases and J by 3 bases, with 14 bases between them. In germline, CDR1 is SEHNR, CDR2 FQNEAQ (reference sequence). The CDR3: CASSPGDSHYEQYF. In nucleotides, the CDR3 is TGTGCCAGCAGCCCTGGGGACTCCCACTACGAGCAGTACTTC.

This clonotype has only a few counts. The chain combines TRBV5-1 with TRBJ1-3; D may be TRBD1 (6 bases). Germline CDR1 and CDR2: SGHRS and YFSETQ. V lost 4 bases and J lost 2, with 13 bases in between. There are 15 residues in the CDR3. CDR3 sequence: CASSIQQGTGNTIYF. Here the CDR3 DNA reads TGCGCCAGCAGCATACAACAGGGAACTGGAAACACCATATATTTT.